Listed here is a single TCR beta chain. This may be a read error, as it is one base from a much larger clone. The authors ran a second PCR of about 6 to 12 cycles using a sample-barcoded 5' primer and a J-beta primer mix. TCRdb reprocessed the 5' RACE reads via MiXCR and lists one record per CDR3 protein. Of 730,000 or so distinct CDR3 sequences in the sample, 35% to 50% are singletons; the top ten hold 25% to 35%. The data were obtained in a study of blood T cells in healthy people across ages. Germline V CDR1 and CDR2: MNHNS, SASEGT. This CDR3 spans 12 amino acids. The sequenced material came from blood. The origin of this receptor is a man older than 75 in good health. The V and J genes are TRBV6-1 and TRBJ2-5, with D perhaps TRBD2 (6 bases). The CDR3 sequence is CASTRGTQTQDF. CDR3 in DNA: TGTGCCAGCACCCGCGGGACGCAGACCCAGGACTTC.